This TCR beta chain comes out of a study of cytomegalovirus exposure and HLA in healthy donors (dated by TCRdb to 2016 to 2017). Background for the entire study: An earlier analysis of some 550 of the donors reported 250 to 350 Gb of sequence data and some 120 million unique TCR beta sequences from some 180 million T cells. An early release that covered roughly 600 HLA-typed donors contained around 300 gigabases of sequencing data and tens of millions of unique TCR sequences. Of the 300 to 400 genotyped donors, over 65% fell in the genetic ancestry cluster associated with self-reported Caucasian donors. The study aimed to test whether cataloging public T cell receptors could reveal signatures of past pathogen exposure. The study used immunosequencing to profile the T cell repertoires of approximately 630 subjects and linked those repertoires to cytomegalovirus serostatus. Along with the roughly 670-subject first cohort, a separate validation cohort of over a hundred different subjects was used. High-throughput TCR immunosequencing, statistical association of individual TCRs with disease status, and machine learning were combined to predict cytomegalovirus infection status. A later analysis re-analyzed previously published TCR beta repertoires from hundreds of donors and added high-resolution HLA genotyping to study TCR occurrence patterns. The later analysis used no new phenotypic data to find candidate immune exposures, relying instead on TCR beta sequences and their occurrence across donors. An earlier analysis of 587 of the donors used high-throughput TCR beta sequencing to judge whether each TCR beta V gene segment behaved as functional or pseudogenic. Donor age, sex, ethnicity and CMV serostatus were collected together with the repertoire data. A later genetic analysis used genome-wide SNP genotypes for about three fifths of the roughly 700 donors, treating that subset as a discovery cohort. Every repertoire in the discovery cohort had been generated on one and the same sequencing platform. Class I and class II HLA loci were covered by the typing at four-digit resolution. The number of typed donors differed by locus: about 620-630 for A, B, C, DRB1 and DQB1; approximately 520 for DQA1; around 580 for DPA1; and about 470 for DPB1. Several DR-DQ haplotypes were handled as single units for association and clustering because linkage in the cohort was strong. Across some 400 genotyped donors of the cohort, an average of approximately 220,000 unique TCR beta nucleotide sequences per donor were sequenced, and 15% to 20% of those sequences were non-productive. Results and caveats for the whole study, not just this receptor: In a later analysis, several top co-occurrence clusters were reported to appear linked to parvovirus B19, influenza, CMV and Epstein-Barr virus. Linkage disequilibrium might explain the correlated functional status among segregating V segments, but an unknown experimental factor could not be excluded. A later genetic analysis reported fewer N-insertions in productive TCRs among donors in an Asian-associated ancestry cluster than the roughly 620-donor mean. In a later analysis, most CMV-associated TCR beta chains were found to appear HLA-restricted, with HLA associations seemingly driven largely by CMV exposure. The only immune exposure information available for the cohort was CMV serostatus. Sequencing depth was assumed to be roughly uniform across donors in the presence/absence analyses, though that assumption may not hold. In vitro tests confirmed that three of the cytomegalovirus-associated TCR beta chains recognize cytomegalovirus antigens. In a later analysis, the rate of TCR association differed among HLA loci, with DRB1 alleles having the most associated TCRs and HLA-C alleles having the fewest. Most TCR sequences were observed very rarely across donors, whereas some public TCRs were present in many individuals. An association between a missense DCLRE1C variant and V-gene and J-gene trimming of TCR beta chains was found in a later genetic analysis and replicated in an independent cohort. HLA typing was unavailable for some donors at each locus, so association tests used only the typed subset. The cohort was sequenced for TCR beta chains only, and without alpha or paired-chain data the features that could be detected were limited. It was suggested by the authors that the approach could potentially be generalized to other disease states and immunological phenotypes. The classifier was reported to diagnose cytomegalovirus status with high specificity and sensitivity in both the original and validation cohorts. A cluster of highly shared sequence variants was judged likely to represent a technical artifact of the sequencing pipeline. Broadly in line with IMGT annotations, most TCR beta V segments showed up in productive rearrangements about 87% or about 30% of the time in an earlier analysis of around 550 of the donors. A total of about 150 TCR beta chains were listed by the study as associated with cytomegalovirus. In a later analysis, some 18,000 TCR beta sequences were associated with specific HLA alleles at a false discovery rate of 0.05. A further reported finding was that TCR beta sequences accurately predicted the HLA-A and HLA-B alleles for most subjects in the first cohort. A later analysis found that HLA-associated TCR beta chains were more clonally expanded and had lower generation probabilities than equally common non-associated chains. When HLA alleles, especially DR and DQ, strongly co-occurred, attributing TCR associations to individual alleles was difficult. Because counts were too low, roughly 16 rarely observed V segments, including chromosome 9 orphons, were left out of the earlier analysis of about 620 of the donors.

In its sample, this clone was seen a few times. What antigen it recognizes has not been identified. Qualities for individual bases were not recorded, and no much larger clone is one base off. In total, over 600 healthy bone marrow donors made up the cohort. At the time of sampling, every cohort member was nominally healthy, though immune exposures that went unrecorded were likely present. The donor tested CMV seronegative and was one of the 352 seronegative cohort members. Every donor gave a peripheral blood sample, and the peripheral blood mononuclear cells from that sample were used for TCR beta sequencing. Genomic DNA extraction from the blood cell samples was performed with the Qiagen DNeasy Blood Extraction Kit. Receptor amplification or capture employed the immunoSEQ multiplex PCR assay. For the multiplex PCR, a mixture combining 60 forward primers for TCR Vbeta segments and 13 reverse primers for TCR Jbeta segments was used. A multiplex PCR assay on genomic DNA amplified the CDR3 region of rearranged TCR beta genes. Amplified TCR beta libraries were sequenced as 87-base-pair reads on the Illumina HiSeq System. On the authors' methods: A later analysis counted approximately 74 million unique TCR beta chains across the roughly 700 repertoires, and around 9.9 million of these chains were shared by at least two donors. A nearest-neighbor algorithm error-corrected the raw reads and collapsed the reads into unique sequences, merging closely related sequences to remove PCR and sequencing errors. Alignment of CDR3 sequences to IMGT reference sequences was used to assign V, D and J gene segments. For a sequence to be retained, at least a six-nucleotide match to both a V gene segment and a J gene segment was required. Rearrangements were called productive when the CDR3 lacked stop codons and stayed in frame with V and J; all others were non-productive. Following IMGT convention, CDR3 was defined as the stretch from the second conserved V-encoded cysteine up to the conserved J-encoded phenylalanine. Sequences without an unambiguous match to a single V gene segment were excluded from the earlier analysis of approximately 600 of the donors. An earlier analysis of fewer than 750 of the donors classified V segments as functional when productive rearrangements were above 56.7% and as segregating when the standard deviation between donors was above 5%. A statistical classification framework was developed to diagnose cytomegalovirus status using the catalog of TCR beta chain sequences. In a later analysis, TCR nucleotide sequences were compared against IMGT/GENE-DB human TR gene sequences so that V and J genes could be assigned. In a later analysis, CDR3 sequences and most-parsimonious VDJ recombination scenarios were assigned using the TCRdist pipeline. A later analysis defined each TCR beta chain by its CDR3 amino acid sequence plus V-gene family, and excluded reads lacking a unique V-gene family. In a later analysis, fewer than 600 highly shared, low-generation-probability nucleotide sequences were removed to address suspected cross-contamination and a sequencing artifact. In a later analysis, a clonal expansion index was calculated for each public chain from normalized within-repertoire ranks of inferred template counts. Generation probabilities in a later analysis came from a VDJ recombination model fitted to out-of-frame rearrangements, and those results were checked against IGoR. In a later analysis, hypergeometric tests were used to score TCR-TCR, TCR-HLA and TCR-CMV co-occurrence, with a repertoire-size bias correction applied to TCR pairs. To estimate false discovery rates, a later analysis permuted the HLA or CMV assignments 20 times. In a later analysis, co-occurring TCRs were grouped with DBSCAN, and TCRdist sequence similarity was added when clustering was performed within HLA-allele-positive subsets. Co-occurrence clustering excluded repertoires with fewer than 30,000 or more than 120,000 public chains, plus five with anomalous nucleotide sharing. Sourced from immuneACCESS, this table was stored by TCRdb with only in-frame sequences that have V and J called. A share of the clones is absent; for the studies checked, an unresolved V gene accounts for under half, and the remainder has no known explanation. V and J calls and clone size are as listed in that table; D and trimming were resolved from the DNA. This sample has 150,000 to 200,000 clones in its table, and under 80% of those were observed once. The ten most abundant clones make up about 1.4% of the sample.

The source is a woman aged 30 to 39 in good health and CMV-seronegative. The sample was PBMCs.

The DNA sequence is as follows: TGTGCCAGCAGAGAAGCGACAGGTGGCTACACCTTC. Its protein is CASREATGGYTF. The chain joins TRBV6-4 to TRBJ1-2, with a tentative D gene TRBD1 over 6 matching bases. Sequences MRHNA (CDR1) and SNTAGT (CDR2) are obtained from the germline V gene. Including cysteine and phenylalanine, the CDR3 has 12 amino acids. Only the CDR3 portion is preserved as DNA: 36 bases, with reading frame beginning at the first base. V is reduced by 6 bases and J by 7 bases, leaving a spacing of 12 bases between them.